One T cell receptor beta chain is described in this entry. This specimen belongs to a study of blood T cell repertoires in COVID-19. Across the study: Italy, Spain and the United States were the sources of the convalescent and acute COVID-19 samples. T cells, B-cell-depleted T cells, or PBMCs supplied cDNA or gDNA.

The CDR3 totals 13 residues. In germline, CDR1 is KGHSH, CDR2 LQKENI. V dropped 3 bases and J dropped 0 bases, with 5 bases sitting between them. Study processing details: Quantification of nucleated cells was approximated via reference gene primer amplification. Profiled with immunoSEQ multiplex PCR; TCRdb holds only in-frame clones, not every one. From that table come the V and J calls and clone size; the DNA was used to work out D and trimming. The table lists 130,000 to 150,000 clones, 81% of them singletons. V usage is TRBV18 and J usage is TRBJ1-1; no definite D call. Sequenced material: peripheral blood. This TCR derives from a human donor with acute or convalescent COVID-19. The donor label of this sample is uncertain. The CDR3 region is CASSPTMNTEAFF. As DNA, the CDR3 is TGTGCCAGCTCACCGACAATGAACACTGAAGCTTTCTTT.